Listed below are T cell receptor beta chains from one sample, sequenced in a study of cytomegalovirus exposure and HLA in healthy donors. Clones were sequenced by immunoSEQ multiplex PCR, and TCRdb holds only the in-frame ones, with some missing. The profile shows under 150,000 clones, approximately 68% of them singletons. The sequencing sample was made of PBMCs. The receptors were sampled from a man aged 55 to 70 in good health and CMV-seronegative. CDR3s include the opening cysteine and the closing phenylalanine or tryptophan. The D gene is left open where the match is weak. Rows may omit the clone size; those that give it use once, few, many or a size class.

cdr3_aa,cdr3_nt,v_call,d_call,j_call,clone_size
CAWSDAYEQYF,TGTGCCTGGAGTGACGCCTACGAGCAGTACTTC,TRBV30,.,TRBJ2-7,.
CSVGGVSNTGELFF,TGCAGCGTGGGAGGGGTGTCGAACACCGGGGAGCTGTTTTTT,TRBV29-1,TRBD2,TRBJ2-2,few
CASSESVGQGRGYTF,TGCGCCAGCAGTGAGTCCGTCGGACAGGGTCGTGGCTACACCTTC,TRBV10-2,TRBD1,TRBJ1-2,.
CASSLLARQETQYF,TGTGCCAGCAGCTTATTAGCCAGACAAGAGACCCAGTACTTC,TRBV7-6,.,TRBJ2-5,.
CASRLARQTNTEAFF,TGTGCCAGCAGGTTGGCTAGGCAGACGAACACTGAAGCTTTCTTT,TRBV2,.,TRBJ1-1,.
CASSPRQGTGNTIYF,TGTGCCAGCAGCCCGCGACAGGGGACAGGAAACACCATATATTTT,TRBV7-2,TRBD1,TRBJ1-3,few
CASSLEAANTEAFF,TGTGCCAGCAGCTTAGAGGCGGCGAACACTGAAGCTTTCTTT,TRBV7-3,.,TRBJ1-1,.
CASSQWKGASTDTQYF,TGTGCCAGCAGCCAATGGAAGGGGGCGAGCACAGATACGCAGTATTTT,TRBV16,TRBD1,TRBJ2-3,.
CSARTSGSYEQYF,TGCAGCGCTAGGACTAGCGGATCCTACGAGCAGTACTTC,TRBV29-1,TRBD2,TRBJ2-7,.
CASIPGQGFYNEQFF,TGTGCCAGCATTCCGGGACAGGGGTTTTACAATGAGCAGTTCTTC,TRBV6-1,TRBD1,TRBJ2-1,.
CASSPKRTSGRNYEQYF,TGTGCCAGCTCACCCAAGAGGACTAGCGGGAGAAACTACGAGCAGTACTTC,TRBV18,TRBD2,TRBJ2-7,.
CAWSPHIAGNTIYF,TGTGCCTGGAGCCCCCACATTGCTGGAAACACCATATATTTT,TRBV30,.,TRBJ1-3,few
CASSPLTSPGQSYEQYF,TGTGCCAGTAGTCCGCTCACTAGCCCGGGCCAATCCTACGAGCAGTACTTC,TRBV19,.,TRBJ2-7,few
CASSSSAYNEQFF,TGTGCCAGCAGCTCTTCGGCCTACAATGAGCAGTTCTTC,TRBV7-3,.,TRBJ2-1,few
CASSSGLAGETQYF,TGTGCCAGCAGCTCCGGACTAGCGGGAGAGACCCAGTACTTC,TRBV7-2,TRBD2,TRBJ2-5,.
CASSPGTKTYEQYF,TGTGCCAGCAGTCCAGGGACAAAAACCTACGAGCAGTACTTC,TRBV28,.,TRBJ2-7,.
CASRSGQGLMNTEAFF,TGTGCCAGCAGATCCGGACAGGGCCTAATGAACACTGAAGCTTTCTTT,TRBV28,TRBD1,TRBJ1-1,once
CASSRSGGLGYTF,TGTGCCAGCAGCCGTTCGGGGGGGCTGGGCTACACCTTC,TRBV14,.,TRBJ1-2,.
CASSLSREVEQYF,TGTGCCAGCAGCTTAAGCCGGGAGGTCGAGCAGTACTTC,TRBV7-2,TRBD2,TRBJ2-7,few
CASSRLAGEGETQYF,TGTGCCAGCAGCCGACTAGCGGGAGAGGGGGAGACCCAGTACTTC,TRBV7-3,TRBD2,TRBJ2-5,.
CAISERTGGTGELFF,TGTGCCATCAGTGAGAGGACAGGGGGCACCGGGGAGCTGTTTTTT,TRBV10-3,TRBD1,TRBJ2-2,few
CASSVASGNNEQFF,TGTGCCAGCAGCGTCGCTAGCGGAAACAATGAGCAGTTCTTC,TRBV7-2,TRBD2,TRBJ2-1,few
CASGLVQGRREQYF,TGTGCTAGTGGTTTGGTACAAGGCAGGAGGGAGCAGTACTTC,TRBV12-5,.,TRBJ2-7,few
CASSSTIGGNQPQHF,TGTGCCAGCAGTTCAACTATCGGGGGCAATCAGCCCCAGCATTTT,TRBV6-5,.,TRBJ1-5,.
CAISELGSGRGNEQFF,TGTGCCATCAGTGAGTTGGGTAGCGGGAGGGGAAATGAGCAGTTCTTC,TRBV10-3,TRBD2,TRBJ2-1,.
CASRRTEANTEAFF,TGTGCCAGTAGGAGGACGGAGGCGAACACTGAAGCTTTCTTT,TRBV19,.,TRBJ1-1,.
CASSSGHPSNQPQHF,TGTGCCAGTAGTTCTGGACATCCGAGCAATCAGCCCCAGCATTTT,TRBV19,.,TRBJ1-5,.
CASSSDSLRNTIYF,TGTGCCAGCAGTTCGGACAGCCTTCGGAACACCATATATTTT,TRBV6-1,.,TRBJ1-3,.
CASSGVASGNTIYF,TGTGCCAGCAGTGGAGTCGCGTCGGGAAACACCATATATTTT,TRBV27,.,TRBJ1-3,.
CASSVFGTGGAKYEQYF,TGTGCCAGTAGTGTCTTCGGGACAGGGGGCGCAAAATACGAGCAGTACTTC,TRBV19,TRBD1,TRBJ2-7,.
CASSLAGGGSFYNEQFF,TGCGCCAGCAGCTTGGCGGGTGGCGGGAGCTTCTACAATGAGCAGTTCTTC,TRBV5-1,TRBD2,TRBJ2-1,.
CASSLNDWRGQYEQYF,TGCGCCAGCAGCCTCAATGATTGGAGGGGGCAGTACGAGCAGTACTTC,TRBV4-1,.,TRBJ2-7,.
CASSPRGNEQYF,TGTGCCAGCAGTCCTAGAGGGAACGAGCAGTACTTC,TRBV28,.,TRBJ2-7,.
CASSLVGGPRDSPLHF,TGTGCCAGCAGCTTAGTTGGAGGTCCTAGGGATTCACCCCTCCACTTT,TRBV7-2,.,TRBJ1-6,.
CASKRQRENTGELFF,TGTGCCAGCAAGAGGCAGCGGGAGAACACCGGGGAGCTGTTTTTT,TRBV11-2,TRBD2,TRBJ2-2,few
CASSLRVMSDEQYF,TGTGCCAGCAGCTTAAGAGTTATGAGCGACGAGCAGTACTTC,TRBV13,.,TRBJ2-7,few
CASSDASGAYEQYF,TGTGCCAGCAGTGATGCTAGCGGAGCCTACGAGCAGTACTTC,TRBV2,TRBD2,TRBJ2-7,.
CASSQDLVGVGGEQFF,TGTGCCAGCAGCCAAGATCTAGTGGGAGTGGGTGGGGAGCAGTTCTTC,TRBV14,.,TRBJ2-1,.
CASSQDRDGANTGELFF,TGCGCCAGCAGCCAAGATCGTGACGGGGCGAACACCGGGGAGCTGTTTTTT,TRBV4-1,.,TRBJ2-2,.
CASSGEQGSGNTIYF,TGTGCCAGCAGTGGGGAACAGGGTTCTGGAAACACCATATATTTT,TRBV6-1,.,TRBJ1-3,.
CASSQQGSSNYGYTF,TGTGCCAGCAGTCAACAGGGCAGCTCTAACTATGGCTACACCTTC,TRBV25-1,.,TRBJ1-2,once
CASSLALNQPQHF,TGCGCCAGCAGCTTGGCTCTTAATCAGCCCCAGCATTTT,TRBV5-1,.,TRBJ1-5,.
CASSKGPQETQYF,TGTGCCAGCAGCAAGGGGCCCCAAGAGACCCAGTACTTC,TRBV7-3,.,TRBJ2-5,.
CASSPTSGDETQYF,TGTGCCAGCTCCCCTACTAGCGGGGATGAGACCCAGTACTTC,TRBV18,TRBD2,TRBJ2-5,.
CASSPPWDNQETQYF,TGTGCCAGCTCACCACCGTGGGACAACCAAGAGACCCAGTACTTC,TRBV18,.,TRBJ2-5,few
CASSPRGDYYGYTF,TGTGCCAGCTCACCACGGGGGGACTACTATGGCTACACCTTC,TRBV18,.,TRBJ1-2,.
CASSSGLAGTGSANNEQFF,TGTGCCAGCAGCTCGGGACTAGCGGGAACGGGTTCGGCAAACAATGAGCAGTTCTTC,TRBV7-6,TRBD2,TRBJ2-1,.
CASSLGQAGNTEAFF,TGTGCCAGCAGCTTAGGTCAGGCAGGGAACACTGAAGCTTTCTTT,TRBV7-6,.,TRBJ1-1,.
CASSFAGTEAFF,TGTGCCAGCAGCTTCGCCGGGACTGAAGCTTTCTTT,TRBV7-6,.,TRBJ1-1,.
CASSQNPRQGTSGNTIYF,TGCGCCAGCAGTCAAAACCCCAGACAGGGAACCTCTGGAAACACCATATATTTT,TRBV23-1,TRBD1,TRBJ1-3,few